This T cell receptor (beta chain) was documented in a study of T cell responses to AZD1222 COVID-19 vaccine. The CDR3 spans 15 residues. J lost 6 bases, V lost 2 bases, and 5 bases had no gene match. Germline lookup yields CDR1 MNHEY and CDR2 SVGAGI. Profiling relied on immunoSEQ multiplex PCR, and the TCRdb table lists in-frame clones only, not all of them. The sample shows about 120,000 clones, 80% to 90% of them seen only once. The sequencing used peripheral blood, collected on day 0 of AZD1222 vaccination. This chain links TRBV6-5 with TRBJ2-1; 9 bases match TRBD2. This TCR derives from an adult in good health. The CDR3 DNA follows: TGTGCCAGCAGTTACGGGTCTAGCGGGGTCAATGAGCAGTTCTTC. Amino acids: CASSYGSSGVNEQFF.